The 9 T cell receptor beta chains listed next were all sequenced from one sample in a study of cytomegalovirus exposure and HLA in healthy donors. 13 Jbeta primers and 60 Vbeta primers were used for the PCR. The data were produced by immunoSEQ multiplex PCR, yet TCRdb's version contains in-frame clones alone and is incomplete. This sample has 85,000 to 90,000 clones; around 80% occur once, and the top ten carry approximately 2.6%. Specimen: PBMCs. These receptors all come from a man in his thirties or forties in good health and CMV-seronegative.

The chain employs TRBV4-1 and TRBJ2-7, with TRBD2 matching over 7 bases. Germline V CDR1 and CDR2: MGHRA, YSYEKL. J gave up 3 bases and V 0 bases, and 8 bases lay outside the gene matches. This CDR3 has 16 amino acids. As DNA, the CDR3 is TGCGCCAGCAGCCAAGAATCGGGAGGACTAATCTACGAGCAGTACTTC. Protein product: CASSQESGGLIYEQYF.

This clone was detected only a few times. V and J are TRBV6-1 and TRBJ2-1, with TRBD2 matching over 8 bases. With 2 bases clipped from V and 6 bases from J, the junction kept 6 bases outside the gene matches. CDR1 and CDR2 from the germline V gene are MNHNS and SASEGT. The CDR3 is 15 amino acids. The CDR3 DNA follows: TGTGCCAGCAGTGAACTCGTCGGGGGGGCCAATGAGCAGTTCTTC. This translates into CASSELVGGANEQFF.

The rearrangement joins TRBV29-1 to TRBJ1-5; 7 bases agree with TRBD1. The CDR3 consists of 13 residues. Germline V gene lookup returns CDR1 SQVTM and CDR2 ANQGSEA. V trimming: 6 bases; J trimming: 2 bases; junction bases outside the gene matches: 4. CDR3: CSVGQAGNQPQHF. DNA of the CDR3: TGCAGCGTCGGACAGGCCGGCAATCAGCCCCAGCATTTT.

The chain has TRBV5-4 and TRBJ2-3, with 7 bases fitting TRBD1. J was trimmed by 2 bases and V by 4 bases; bases with no gene match: 10. The CDR3 is 16 residues long. CDR1 is SGHNT and CDR2 is YYREEE in the germline V gene (reference sequence). The CDR3 nucleotides are TGTGCCAGCAGCGAGCTAGGGGGCGCTATCACAGATACGCAGTATTTT. As protein: CASSELGGAITDTQYF.

The CDR3 DNA reads as TGTGCCAGCAGTGATCGGGGGGAGCTGTTTTTT. It is translated as CASSDRGELFF. This chain uses TRBV6-1 with TRBJ2-2; no clear D gene. In germline, CDR1 is MNHNS, CDR2 SASEGT. V gave up 3 bases and J gave up 8 bases, with 4 bases separating them. CDR3 length: 11 amino acids.

The chain uses TRBV9 and TRBJ2-1; D gene unclear. There are 11 residues in the CDR3. Germline loops: CDR1 SGDLS, CDR2 YYNGEE. V gave up 2 bases and J gave up 7 bases, with 4 bases separating them. In nucleotides, the CDR3 is TGTGCCAGCAGCGTTAGAAATGAGCAGTTCTTC. Translated, it gives CASSVRNEQFF. Together with reference TRBV9 and TRBJ2-1, the CDR3 gives the full variable domain: DSGVTQTPKHLITATGQRVTLRCSPRSGDLSVYWYQQSLDQGLQFLIQYYNGEERAKGNILERFSAQQFPDLHSELNLSSLELGDSALYFCASSVRNEQFFGPGTRLTVL.

This chain connects TRBV7-2 to TRBJ1-1; D may be TRBD1 (6 bases). The CDR3 contains 14 residues. Germline V gene sequence: CDR1 SGHTA, CDR2 FQGNSA. Trimming removed 4 bases from V and 1 base from J, with 10 bases in between. CDR3 sequence (DNA): TGTGCCAGCAGCTGGACGGGACAGAACACTGAAGCTTTCTTT. As protein: CASSWTGQNTEAFF.

The chain carries TRBV5-1 and TRBJ1-5; 9 nucleotides agree with TRBD1. The length of the CDR3 is 21 residues. After removal of 4 bases from V and 0 bases from J, the junction contained 20 bases not matched to a gene. Germline V CDR1 and CDR2: SGHRS, YFSETQ. The CDR3 here is CASSLDLFGQGPSNSNQPQHF. The CDR3 DNA sequence: TGCGCCAGCAGCCTTGACCTTTTCGGACAGGGGCCTTCGAATAGCAATCAGCCCCAGCATTTT.

This clone was seen a few times. The gene calls are TRBV11-3 and TRBJ1-2; D is uncertain. The germline V and J ends were trimmed by 1 base and 0 bases, with 3 bases remaining between them. The CDR3 spans 13 residues. In germline, CDR1 is SGHNT, CDR2 YENEEA. In DNA, the CDR3 is TGTGCCAGCAGCTTAGCAGCTAACTATGGCTACACCTTC. Residues: CASSLAANYGYTF.